These T cell receptor beta chains were read from a single sample in a study of regulatory T cells in long-lasting Graves disease. MiXCR, applied by TCRdb to the multiplex PCR reads, yields one record per CDR3 protein. The sample shows a few hundred thousand distinct CDR3 sequences, about 16% of them seen only once. The sample was also linked to a second study, of T cells in Graves' hyperthyroidism and ophthalmopathy.

The sample in question was peripheral blood mononuclear cells (PBMCs), obtained at new diagnosis, from a patient treated with antithyroid drugs. The receptors were gathered from a woman between 18 and 29 years old with Graves disease. Each CDR3 is given with its conserved first and last residue. The order of the fields is D gene, J gene, V gene, clone size, CDR3 protein, CDR3 DNA. The D gene is left open where the match is weak. Some rows have no size entry. The others give once, few or many, or a class for an expanded clone.

>TRBD2|TRBJ2-3|TRBV2|many
CASILSGKGDTQYF
TGTGCCAGCATCCTTAGCGGGAAGGGAGATACGCAGTATTTT
>-|TRBJ1-5|TRBV3-1|many
CASSHGLSRQPQHF
TGTGCCAGCAGCCACGGGCTCTCGCGACAGCCCCAGCATTTT
>TRBD1|TRBJ2-4|TRBV12-3/TRBV12-4|-
CASSPTGTDIQYF
TGTGCCAGCAGCCCGACAGGGACGGACATTCAGTACTTC
>-|TRBJ1-6|TRBV7-8|-
CASAESSYNSPLHF
TGTGCCAGCGCGGAGAGCTCCTATAATTCACCCCTCCACTTT
>TRBD2|TRBJ2-1|TRBV6-1|many
CASSEDGLAGVHEQFF
TGTGCCAGCAGTGAAGATGGACTAGCGGGAGTTCATGAGCAGTTCTTC
>-|TRBJ2-1|TRBV19|few
CASSIGHYNEQFF
TGTGCCAGTAGTATAGGACACTACAATGAGCAGTTCTTC
>-|TRBJ1-1|TRBV19|many
CASSMERYTEAFF
TGTGCCAGTAGTATGGAACGTTACACTGAAGCTTTCTTT
>-|TRBJ1-6|TRBV5-5|once
CASSLTGGDSPLHF
TGTGCCAGCAGCTTAACCGGGGGTGATTCACCCCTCCACTTT
>TRBD2|TRBJ2-3|TRBV9|many
CASSVASGASTDTQYF
TGTGCCAGCAGCGTAGCCAGCGGGGCTAGCACAGATACGCAGTATTTT
>-|TRBJ2-5|TRBV30|many
CAWSIGTQETQYF
TGTGCCTGGAGTATTGGAACCCAAGAGACCCAGTACTTC
>-|TRBJ2-7|TRBV9|-
CASSVGTGSSYEQYF
TGTGCCAGCAGCGTGGGGACCGGTAGCTCCTACGAGCAGTACTTC
>TRBD2|TRBJ2-2|TRBV4-1|-
CASSQESSGGNTGELFF
TGCGCCAGCAGCCAAGAGTCTAGCGGGGGGAACACCGGGGAGCTGTTTTTT
>TRBD1|TRBJ1-1|TRBV10-3|-
CAISKRTGRAEAFF
TGTGCCATCAGTAAACGGACAGGGAGGGCTGAAGCTTTCTTT
>TRBD1|TRBJ1-5|TRBV28|many
CASSPDRGDSNQPQHF
TGTGCCAGCAGTCCGGACAGGGGGGATAGCAATCAGCCCCAGCATTTT
>-|TRBJ1-4|TRBV6-2/TRBV6-3|many
CASSYGGGEKLFF
TGTGCCAGCAGTTACGGGGGTGGCGAAAAACTGTTTTTT
>-|TRBJ2-2|TRBV6-1|many
CASSRRGGDGELFF
TGTGCCAGCAGTCGAAGAGGCGGTGACGGGGAGCTGTTTTTT
>TRBD1|TRBJ2-7|TRBV5-1|many
CASSPEPGQGRHEQYF
TGCGCCAGCAGCCCCGAGCCGGGACAGGGGAGGCACGAGCAGTACTTC
>-|TRBJ2-7|TRBV5-6|many
CASSLGRWSSYEQYF
TGTGCCAGCAGCTTGGGGCGGTGGAGCTCCTACGAGCAGTACTTC
>-|TRBJ2-2|TRBV5-5|few
CASSLLASNTGELFF
TGTGCCAGCAGCTTGCTCGCGTCGAACACCGGGGAGCTGTTTTTT
>TRBD1|TRBJ2-1|TRBV20-1|many
CSAKWAGGEGNEQFF
TGCAGTGCCAAGTGGGCAGGGGGCGAGGGCAATGAGCAGTTCTTC
>TRBD2|TRBJ2-2|TRBV3-1|once
CASSRGTSGNTGELFF
TGTGCCAGCAGCCGGGGGACTAGCGGGAACACCGGGGAGCTGTTTTTT
>-|TRBJ2-1|TRBV29-1|many
CSLKRMSSYNEQFF
TGCAGCCTGAAGCGGATGAGCTCCTACAATGAGCAGTTCTTC